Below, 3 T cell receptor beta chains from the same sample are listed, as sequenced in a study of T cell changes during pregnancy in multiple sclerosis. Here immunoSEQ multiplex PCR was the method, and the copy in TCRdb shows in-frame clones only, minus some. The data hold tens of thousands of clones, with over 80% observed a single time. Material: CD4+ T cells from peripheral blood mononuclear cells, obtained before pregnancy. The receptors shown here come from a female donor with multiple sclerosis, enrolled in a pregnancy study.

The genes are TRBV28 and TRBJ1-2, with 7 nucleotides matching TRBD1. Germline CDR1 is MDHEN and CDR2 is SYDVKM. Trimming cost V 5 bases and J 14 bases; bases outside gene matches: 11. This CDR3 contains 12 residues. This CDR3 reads CASSEGRTGGTF. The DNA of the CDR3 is TGTGCCAGCAGTGAGGGACGGACAGGAGGAACCTTC.

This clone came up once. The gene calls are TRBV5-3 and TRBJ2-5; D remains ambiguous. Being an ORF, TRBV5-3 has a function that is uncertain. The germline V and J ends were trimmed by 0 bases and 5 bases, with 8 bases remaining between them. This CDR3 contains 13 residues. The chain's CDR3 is CARSLELMETQYF. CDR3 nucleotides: TGTGCCAGAAGCTTGGAACTAATGGAGACCCAGTACTTC.

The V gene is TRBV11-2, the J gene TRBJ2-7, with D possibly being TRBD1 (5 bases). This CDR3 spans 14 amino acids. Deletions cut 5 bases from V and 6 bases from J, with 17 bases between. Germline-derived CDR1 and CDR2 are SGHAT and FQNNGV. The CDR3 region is CASSPVGAWGEQYF. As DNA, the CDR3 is TGTGCCAGCAGCCCAGTAGGGGCTTGGGGCGAGCAGTACTTC.